This T cell receptor (beta chain) was captured in a study of CD8 T cells in ankylosing spondylitis. Study findings and constraints: Disease-linked clones bore a CD8+ phenotype and were relatively rare in peripheral blood. Disease-linked clones were reportedly significantly enriched in matched ankylosing spondylitis synovial fluid.

Germline V gene lookup returns CDR1 DFQATT and CDR2 SNEGSKA (reference sequence). V shed 3 bases, J shed 2 bases, and the junction held 5 bases outside the gene matches. The CDR3 sequence is 15 residues long. On this clonotype itself: Antigen unknown.

With molecular barcodes, quantitative 5'-RACE was used to make the TCR beta libraries. TCRdb redid the calling of the 5' RACE reads with MiXCR, one entry per CDR3 protein. In the table there are roughly 150,000 distinct CDR3 sequences, 9.8% of which are singletons. The rearrangement joins TRBV20-1 to TRBJ2-1, with 9 bases that match TRBD1. The TCR originated in a female donor with ankylosing spondylitis or in good health (not recorded which). Material for sequencing was blood, either unsorted or a sorted T cell fraction (not recorded which). This CDR3 is CSARARQGAYNEQFF. CDR3 bases: TGCAGTGCTAGGGCTCGACAGGGGGCCTACAATGAGCAGTTCTTC.